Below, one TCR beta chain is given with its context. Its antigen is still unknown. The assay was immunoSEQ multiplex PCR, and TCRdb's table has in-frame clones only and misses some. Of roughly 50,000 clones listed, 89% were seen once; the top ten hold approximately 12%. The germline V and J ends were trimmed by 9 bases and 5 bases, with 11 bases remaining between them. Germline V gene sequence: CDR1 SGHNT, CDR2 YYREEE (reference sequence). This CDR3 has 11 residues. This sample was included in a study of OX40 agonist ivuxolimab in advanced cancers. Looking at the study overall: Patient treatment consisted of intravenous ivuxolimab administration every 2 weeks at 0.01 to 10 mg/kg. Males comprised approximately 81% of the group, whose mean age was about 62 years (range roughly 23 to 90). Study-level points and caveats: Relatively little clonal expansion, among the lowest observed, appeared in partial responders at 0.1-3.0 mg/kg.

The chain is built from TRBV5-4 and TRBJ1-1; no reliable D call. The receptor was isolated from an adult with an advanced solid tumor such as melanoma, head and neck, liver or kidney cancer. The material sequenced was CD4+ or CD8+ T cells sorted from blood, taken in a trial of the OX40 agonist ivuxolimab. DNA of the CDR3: TGTGCCACGCACAGTCAGACTGAAGCTTTCTTT. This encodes CATHSQTEAFF. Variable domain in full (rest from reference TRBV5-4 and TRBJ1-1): ETGVTQSPTHLIKTRGQQVTLRCSSQSGHNTVSWYQQALGQGPQFIFQYYREEENGRGNFPPRFSGLQFPNYSSELNVNALELDDSALYLCATHSQTEAFFGQGTRLTVV.